The source of this T cell receptor beta chain is a study of blood T cells in healthy people across ages. In its sample, this clonotype was seen once. Primers used in a second PCR of roughly 6 to 12 cycles were a sample-barcoded 5' primer and a J-beta primer mix. At least 3 million CDR3-containing paired-end reads were obtained per sample. Via MiXCR, TCRdb re-called the 5' RACE reads, giving one row per CDR3 protein. The sample yields over 600,000 distinct CDR3 sequences, less than 60% seen once. CDR3 size: 16 residues. Per germline, CDR1 SGHRS and CDR2 YFSETQ. Trimming cost V 5 bases and J 5 bases, with 19 bases left between them.

The TCR sequence derives from a man older than 75 in good health. The V gene is TRBV5-1, the J gene TRBJ2-2, with D perhaps TRBD2 (6 bases). Input material: blood. For the CDR3, the DNA is TGCGCCAGCAGTCTCCGGACCTCCGGGGGAACCGGGGAGCTGTTTTTT. It codes for CASSLRTSGGTGELFF.